This T cell receptor beta chain was identified in a study of identical twins. Study conclusions and caveats: Part of the zero-insertion signal could reflect confounding by invariant MAIT and iNKT cells.

This clonotype was seen only a few times. Antigen: not known. Germline V lookup: CDR1 MNHEY, CDR2 SVGAGI. The length of the CDR3 is 11 residues. V shed 11 bases and J shed 3 bases, with 11 bases lying between them. Using its own MiXCR run on the 5' RACE reads, TCRdb lists one record per CDR3 protein. Among approximately 700,000 distinct CDR3 sequences listed, 5.5% to 7.5% were seen once. The receptor was derived from a young man in good health. The gene calls are TRBV6-5 and TRBJ2-7, with D possibly matching TRBD1 (6 bases). The specimen sequenced was naive T cells sorted from blood. The DNA for the CDR3 is TGTGCCGCTAAGGACAGCTACGAGCAGTACTTC. This translates into CAAKDSYEQYF.